This is a list of T cell receptor beta chains from one sample in a study of blood T cell repertoires in COVID-19. Profiled with immunoSEQ multiplex PCR; TCRdb holds only in-frame clones, not every one. The sample lists 170,000 or so clones, about 87% seen once, with roughly 0.57% in the top ten. The sample comprised peripheral blood. These receptor sequences come from a man aged 60 to 69 with COVID-19, enrolled during active disease. Both conserved end residues are part of each CDR3. A D gene is named only where the DNA matches it firmly. The size of a clone is reported for some rows only, either as once, few or many, or as a class for expanded clones.

J gene	D gene	V gene	clone size	CDR3 protein	CDR3 DNA
TRBJ2-1	TRBD2	TRBV4-1	.	CASSQPTSGSGNEQFF	TGCGCCAGCAGCCAACCGACTAGCGGGAGCGGCAATGAGCAGTTCTTC
TRBJ1-1	.	TRBV28	.	CASSTLRSWPTEAFF	TGTGCCAGCAGTACCCTTCGTTCTTGGCCCACTGAAGCTTTCTTT
TRBJ1-2	TRBD1	TRBV5-6	.	CASSSVTGTGYYGYTF	TGTGCCAGCAGCTCCGTTACCGGGACAGGGTACTATGGCTACACCTTC
TRBJ2-1	TRBD2	TRBV11-3	.	CASSLGGRAQYNEQFF	TGTGCCAGCAGCTTAGGAGGGAGGGCCCAGTACAATGAGCAGTTCTTC
TRBJ1-5	.	TRBV7-2	.	CASSLSRSGNQPQHF	TGTGCCAGCAGCTTAAGCAGGAGCGGGAATCAGCCCCAGCATTTT
TRBJ2-2	.	TRBV18	few	CASSGASGTGELFF	TGTGCCAGCTCGGGCGCGTCAGGGACCGGGGAGCTGTTTTTT
TRBJ1-6	.	TRBV25-1	.	CASSGGYGNSPLHF	TGTGCCAGCAGTGGAGGGTACGGTAATTCACCCCTCCACTTT
TRBJ1-5	.	TRBV19	.	CASSSGNQPQHF	TGTGCCAGTAGCTCGGGAAATCAGCCCCAGCATTTT
TRBJ2-3	TRBD1	TRBV7-2	few	CASSFDRGQQDTQYF	TGTGCCAGCAGCTTTGACAGGGGGCAGCAAGATACGCAGTATTTT
TRBJ1-1	TRBD1	TRBV6-6	.	CASSYSRGQAEAFF	TGTGCCAGCAGTTACTCGAGGGGGCAAGCTGAAGCTTTCTTT
TRBJ1-1	TRBD1	TRBV11-2	once	CASSRITGGNAEAFF	TGTGCCAGCAGCCGAATCACAGGGGGCAACGCTGAAGCTTTCTTT
TRBJ1-1	TRBD1	TRBV10-3	once	CAIRPTGAVTEAFF	TGTGCCATCAGGCCAACAGGGGCGGTTACTGAAGCTTTCTTT
TRBJ2-7	.	TRBV3-1/TRBV3-2	.	CASSRAYEQYF	TGTGCCAGCAGCCGAGCCTACGAGCAGTACTTC
TRBJ2-7	TRBD2	TRBV6-6	.	CASSQGLSSYEQYF	TGTGCCAGCAGTCAGGGACTAAGCTCCTACGAGCAGTACTTC
TRBJ2-2	.	TRBV7-8	many	CASSYGVADTGELFF	TGTGCCAGCAGCTACGGGGTTGCGGACACCGGGGAGCTGTTTTTT
TRBJ2-5	.	TRBV7-6	.	CASSSSTVRSGTQYF	TGTGCCAGCAGCTCGTCGACAGTGAGGAGTGGGACCCAGTACTTC
TRBJ1-2	.	TRBV6-5	.	CASLGQFSSGYTF	TGTGCCAGTCTTGGACAATTCTCCTCTGGCTACACCTTC
TRBJ1-5	.	TRBV19	few	CASSIFRDYQPQHF	TGTGCCAGTAGTATCTTCAGGGACTATCAGCCCCAGCATTTT
TRBJ1-4	.	TRBV28	.	CASKGGANEKLFF	TGTGCCAGCAAGGGAGGTGCTAATGAAAAACTGTTTTTT
TRBJ2-7	TRBD1	TRBV19	.	CATMETGGSEQYF	TGTGCCACCATGGAGACAGGGGGGAGTGAGCAGTACTTC
TRBJ1-1	.	TRBV5-1	.	CASRAGSESTEALF	TGCGCCAGCAGGGCAGGGTCGGAGAGCACTGAAGCTTTATTT
TRBJ1-2	TRBD1	TRBV19	.	CASSTGGFANYGYTF	TGTGCCAGTAGTACAGGGGGCTTTGCGAACTATGGCTACACCTTC